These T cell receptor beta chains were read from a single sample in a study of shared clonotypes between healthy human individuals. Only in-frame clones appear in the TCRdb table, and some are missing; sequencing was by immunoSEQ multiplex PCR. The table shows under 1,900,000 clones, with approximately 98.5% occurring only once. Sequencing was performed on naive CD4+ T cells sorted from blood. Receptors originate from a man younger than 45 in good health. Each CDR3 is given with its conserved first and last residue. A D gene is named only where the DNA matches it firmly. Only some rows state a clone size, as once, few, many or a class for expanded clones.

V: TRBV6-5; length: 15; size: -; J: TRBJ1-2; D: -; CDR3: CASKTLGARNYGYTF; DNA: TGTGCCAGCAAAACCCTGGGGGCTCGTAACTATGGCTACACCTTC
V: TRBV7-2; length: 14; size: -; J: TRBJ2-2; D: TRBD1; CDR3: CARPGQGAAGELFF; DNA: TGTGCCAGGCCGGGACAGGGGGCGGCCGGGGAGCTGTTTTTT
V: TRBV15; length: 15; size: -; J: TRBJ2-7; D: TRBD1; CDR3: CATSRARGLLYEQYF; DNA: TGTGCCACCAGCAGGGCCAGGGGGCTTCTTTACGAGCAGTACTTC
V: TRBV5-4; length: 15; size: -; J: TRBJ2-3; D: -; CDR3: CASSLKGLGPDTQYF; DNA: TGTGCCAGCAGCTTGAAGGGACTGGGCCCAGATACGCAGTATTTT
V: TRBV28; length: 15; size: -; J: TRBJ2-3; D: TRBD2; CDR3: CASSFQTSGGDTQYF; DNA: TGTGCCAGCAGTTTTCAGACTAGCGGGGGAGATACGCAGTATTTT
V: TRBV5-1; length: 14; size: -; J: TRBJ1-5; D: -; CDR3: CASTRDRSNQPQHF; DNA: TGCGCCAGTACCAGAGATCGTAGCAATCAGCCCCAGCATTTT
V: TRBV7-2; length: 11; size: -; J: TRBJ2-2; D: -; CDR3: CASSFFGELFF; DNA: TGTGCCAGCAGCTTTTTCGGGGAGCTGTTTTTT
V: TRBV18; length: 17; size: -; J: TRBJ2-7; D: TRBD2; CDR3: CASSALGLAVNSYEQYF; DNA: TGTGCCAGCTCAGCCCTCGGGCTAGCGGTGAACTCCTACGAGCAGTACTTC
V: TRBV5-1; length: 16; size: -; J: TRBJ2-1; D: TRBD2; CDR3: CASKETSGISYNEQFF; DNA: TGCGCCAGCAAAGAGACTAGCGGGATTTCCTACAATGAGCAGTTCTTC
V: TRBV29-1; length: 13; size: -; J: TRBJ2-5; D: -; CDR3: CSVERGRQETQYF; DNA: TGCAGCGTTGAAAGGGGCCGCCAAGAGACCCAGTACTTC
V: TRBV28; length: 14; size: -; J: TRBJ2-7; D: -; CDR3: CASKEQNRVYEQYF; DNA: TGTGCCAGCAAGGAACAGAACAGGGTCTACGAGCAGTACTTC
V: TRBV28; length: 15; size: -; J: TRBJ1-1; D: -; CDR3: CASRRQGNDHGGAFF; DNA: TGTGCCAGCAGGAGACAAGGCAATGACCATGGCGGCGCTTTCTTT
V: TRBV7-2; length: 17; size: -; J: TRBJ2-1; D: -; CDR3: CASSLAVSGGSYNEQFF; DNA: TGTGCCAGCAGCTTAGCGGTGTCGGGGGGCAGCTACAATGAGCAGTTCTTC
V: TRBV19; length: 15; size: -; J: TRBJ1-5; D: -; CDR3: CASSNQQGYHQPQHF; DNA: TGTGCCAGTAGTAATCAACAGGGTTATCATCAGCCCCAGCATTTT
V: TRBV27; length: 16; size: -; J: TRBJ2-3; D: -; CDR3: CASSASGSPSTDTQYF; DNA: TGTGCCAGCAGTGCGAGCGGTAGCCCAAGCACAGATACGCAGTATTTT
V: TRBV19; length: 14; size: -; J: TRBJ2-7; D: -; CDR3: CARYRGRESHEQYF; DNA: TGTGCCAGGTACCGGGGCAGGGAATCCCACGAGCAGTACTTC
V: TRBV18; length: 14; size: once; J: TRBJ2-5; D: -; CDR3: CASSPNRGEETQYF; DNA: TGTGCCAGCTCACCAAATCGCGGGGAAGAGACCCAGTACTTC
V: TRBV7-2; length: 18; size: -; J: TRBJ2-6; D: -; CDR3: CASSLRRATISGANVLTF; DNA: TGTGCCAGCAGCCTACGGAGGGCAACGATCTCTGGGGCCAACGTCCTGACTTTC
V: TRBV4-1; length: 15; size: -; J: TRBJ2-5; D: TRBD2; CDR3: CASSPGLAYQETQYF; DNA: TGCGCCAGCAGCCCGGGACTAGCGTACCAAGAGACCCAGTACTTC
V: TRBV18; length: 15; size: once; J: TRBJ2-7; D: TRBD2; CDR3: CASSPPTSGGYEQYF; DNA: TGTGCCAGCTCACCACCGACTAGCGGGGGGTACGAGCAGTACTTC
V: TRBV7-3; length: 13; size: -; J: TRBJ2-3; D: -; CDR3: CASSSFWGDTQYF; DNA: TGTGCCAGCAGCTCCTTTTGGGGAGATACGCAGTATTTT
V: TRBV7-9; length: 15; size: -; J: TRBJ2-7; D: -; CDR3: CASSPRTLSSYEQYF; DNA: TGTGCCAGCAGCCCGAGGACACTTAGCTCCTACGAGCAGTACTTC
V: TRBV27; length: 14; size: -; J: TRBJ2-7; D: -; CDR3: CASSLLSVKSEQYF; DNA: TGTGCCAGCAGTTTATTGTCCGTTAAGTCCGAGCAGTACTTC
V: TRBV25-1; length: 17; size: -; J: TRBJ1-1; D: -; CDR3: CASKDIREGRPNTEAFF; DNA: TGTGCCAGCAAAGATATACGGGAGGGGCGACCTAACACTGAAGCTTTCTTT